This T cell receptor (beta chain) was found in a study of T cell responses to AZD1222 COVID-19 vaccine (dated by TCRdb to the early 2020s). Concerning the study at large: Because spike-specific TCR depth and breadth did not differ between the two schedules, AZD1222 recipients who got a second dose at roughly 4 weeks were pooled with those who got a second dose at roughly 12 weeks. TCR sequencing was performed for about 250 trial participants, of whom about 200 were given two doses of AZD1222 and around 25 were given two doses of MenACWY control vaccine. Trial participants were enrolled into age subgroups of 18-55, 56-69 and 70-plus years, which contained roughly 140, 27 and 60 TCR-sequenced participants, respectively. Results and caveats for the whole study, not just this receptor: Epitopes outside the regions mutated in the B.1.351 and B.1.1.7 variants were reportedly recognized by nearly half of the unique spike-specific TCRs. Vaccine-associated CD4 TCRs spanned the whole spike protein, with dominant responses in regions 160-218 and 743-854. After two AZD1222 doses, both the breadth and the depth of spike-specific TCRs were significantly higher than at day 0 and than in MenACWY recipients. Conclusions about previously exposed vaccinees are limited because only five to seven AZD1222 recipients were SARS-CoV-2 seropositive at baseline. Participants were mostly white British and included more females than males, and it was suggested by the authors that clonal diversity may have been underestimated. In the small 56-69-year group, the increase in depth fell short of significance, most likely because of low power. Because no day 14 peak-response samples were available, the repertoires could be characterized only after the peak T cell response.

V loses 0 bases of germline sequence and J loses 5 bases, and the interval between the two ends is 10 bases. The CDR3 measures 14 amino acids from cysteine to phenylalanine. The kept DNA is CDR3 alone, 42 bases in frame from the first base. From a lookup of the germline V gene, CDR1 and CDR2 are MGHRA and YSYEKL. The time point label for this specimen denotes: baseline before first vaccination. Vaccinee samples were obtained from the UK trials COV001 and COV002, which included a single-blind randomized controlled phase 2/3 trial of AZD1222 (ChAdOx1 nCoV-19) in healthy adults. For TCRbeta chain sequencing, PBMC samples from trial participants were taken at day 0 and at day 28 after the second dose. Turning to this clone: The specificity of this receptor is unknown. No qualities accompany the bases; no much larger clone lies one base away.

The CDR3 regions of human TCRbeta chains were analyzed by immunosequencing. The study's own analysis went as follows. Repertoire TCRs were matched against a reference library of SARS-CoV-2-specific TCRs generated with the MIRA antigen-specificity platform. Breadth was defined as the fraction of unique TCRs that were SARS-CoV-2-associated, and depth was defined as the fraction of total T cells that were SARS-CoV-2-associated. Each spike-specific TCR was assigned to its reactive spike region and to a CD4 or CD8 class using the MIRA data. Log10-transformed breadth and depth values were compared by one-way ANOVA with Sidak's multiple comparisons tests. TCRdb carries this immuneACCESS record with in-frame sequences only. Its versions omit some clonotypes, under half of them owing to an unresolved V gene in the studies checked, with the rest unexplained. V and J calls plus clone size are reproduced from that table; the DNA served to infer D and trimming. The sample data list 75,000 to 100,000 clones, and roughly nine tenths of these were observed just once. The ten most abundant clones make up roughly 13% of the sample.

Recombination connected TRBV4-1 to TRBJ2-5; the D gene is unclear. This material consisted of peripheral blood, taken on day 0 of AZD1222 vaccination. The TCR originated in an adult in good health. CDR3 reads: CASSQDPLGETQYF. The nucleotide sequence reads as follows: TGCGCCAGCAGCCAAGATCCCCTGGGGGAGACCCAGTACTTC.